These 29 T cell receptor beta chains were all obtained from the same sample, sequenced in a study of response to subunit inactivated influenza vaccine. A single record per CDR3 protein comes from TCRdb applying MiXCR to the RT-PCR reads. The data contain 650,000 to 850,000 distinct CDR3 sequences, 11% to 15% of them seen just once; the ten biggest clones take up approximately 6.5%. This specimen consisted of PBMCs from blood, obtained roughly 2 weeks before vaccination. These receptors were collected from a man over 45 who received an inactivated influenza vaccine.

This chain links TRBV6-1 with TRBJ1-1, with TRBD1 identical over 7 bases. Germline trimming cut 7 bases from V and 1 base from J; bases unmatched to any gene: 3. The CDR3 length is 13 residues. Germline-derived CDR1 and CDR2 are MNHNS and SASEGT. CDR3 sequence: CASTTGSNTEAFF. The CDR3 nucleotides are TGTGCCAGCACGACAGGGTCGAACACTGAAGCTTTCTTT.

The V call is TRBV5-1, the J call TRBJ2-2; D is uncertain. Germline loops: CDR1 SGHRS, CDR2 YFSETQ. This CDR3 spans 14 amino acids. Trimming stripped 4 bases from V and 1 base from J, with 8 bases between. DNA for the CDR3: TGCGCCAGCAGCATTTCGGGGAACACCGGGGAGCTGTTTTTT. Amino acid sequence: CASSISGNTGELFF. Looking up the rest from reference TRBV5-1 and TRBJ2-2 gives the full variable domain: KAGVTQTPRYLIKTRGQQVTLSCSPISGHRSVSWYQQTPGQGLQFLFEYFSETQRNKGNFPGRFSGRQFSNSRSEMNVSTLELGDSALYLCASSISGNTGELFFGEGSRLTVL.

This clonotype was detected a few times. V is TRBV27 and J is TRBJ2-2; 13 bases map to TRBD2. Unmatched junction bases numbered 11, after V lost 5 bases and J lost 2 bases. This CDR3 is 19 amino acids long. Germline CDR1 is MNHEY and CDR2 is SMNVEV (reference sequence). CDR3 sequence: CASSPGLAGVSGNTGELFF. The CDR3 coding sequence is TGTGCCAGCAGTCCAGGACTAGCGGGAGTGTCGGGAAACACCGGGGAGCTGTTTTTT.

This clonotype has ten or more counts. The chain recombines TRBV12-3 or TRBV12-4 with TRBJ2-7, with 14 bases lining up with TRBD2. Trimming removed 7 bases from V and 6 bases from J; junction bases left unmatched: 5. CDR3 size: 14 residues. Here the CDR3 DNA reads TGTGCCAGCACGTCCGGGACTAGCGGGGGCGAGCAGTACTTC. The encoded protein is CASTSGTSGGEQYF.

The gene calls are TRBV5-5 and TRBJ2-7, with D hard to call. V was pared by 0 bases and J by 6 bases, with 16 bases between. Germline CDR1 and CDR2: SGHKS and YYEKEE (reference sequence). CDR3 size: 15 residues. The CDR3 region is CASSLELTRSGEQYF. The CDR3 bases are TGTGCCAGCAGCTTGGAGCTCACCCGGAGTGGCGAGCAGTACTTC.

The chain recombines TRBV7-9 with TRBJ2-1; D is uncertain. The CDR3 length is 14 residues. Germline CDR1 and CDR2: SEHNR and FQNEAQ (reference sequence). Trimming took 6 bases from V and 7 from J, leaving 16 bases between them. Here the CDR3 DNA reads TGTGCCAGCAGTGGGCCCCCGATAGGAAATGAGCAGTTCTTC. It encodes CASSGPPIGNEQFF.

This clonotype occurred a few times. The V and J genes are TRBV7-9 and TRBJ2-3; possible D gene TRBD2, 5 bases. The CDR3 has 16 residues. The germline gives CDR1 SEHNR, CDR2 FQNEAQ (reference sequence). V gave up 1 base and J gave up 5 bases, with 16 bases separating them. CDR3 protein: CASSLDSRDVGDTQYF. Written as DNA, the CDR3 is TGTGCCAGCAGCTTAGACTCTCGGGATGTTGGAGATACGCAGTATTTT.

The sample holds many counts of this clonotype. The CDR3 region is CSVVGGVTDTQYF. CDR3 nucleotide sequence: TGCAGCGTTGTTGGGGGGGTCACAGATACGCAGTATTTT. The genes are TRBV29-1 and TRBJ2-3; 7 bases are a match to TRBD2. The CDR3 has 13 amino acids. Germline loops: CDR1 SQVTM, CDR2 ANQGSEA. With 4 bases clipped from V and 2 bases from J, the junction kept 3 bases outside the gene matches.

In its sample, this clonotype was seen a few times. The chain has TRBV4-1 and TRBJ2-7, with 9 positions matching TRBD2. The J segment lost 2 bases and the V segment lost 1 base, leaving 6 bases of the junction unmatched. CDR3 size: 16 residues. Germline values: CDR1 MGHRA, CDR2 YSYEKL. CDR3 sequence: CASSQGIAGGTYEQYF. In nucleotides, the CDR3 is TGCGCCAGCAGCCAAGGAATTGCGGGGGGGACCTACGAGCAGTACTTC.

The V and J genes are TRBV5-1 and TRBJ1-1; perhaps TRBD1 as D (6 bases). From germline, CDR1 is SGHRS and CDR2 YFSETQ. The CDR3 extends over 16 amino acids. Trimming removed 3 bases at V and 3 bases at J, with 18 bases between. In DNA, the CDR3 is TGCGCCAGCAGCTCGATGGCGCAGGGGCCGTACACTGAAGCTTTCTTT. This translates into CASSSMAQGPYTEAFF.

For this clonotype: The conserved phenylalanine or tryptophan normally closing the CDR3 is absent here, so this likely arose from a read error. The limits of the CDR3 on the DNA are not certain, so only TCRdb's listed CDR3 is given. This chain connects TRBV7-8 to TRBJ1-2; the D segment call TRBD1 is taken from the table without a DNA check. The germline gives CDR1 SGHVS, CDR2 FQNEAQ. Inclusive of both ends, the CDR3 amounts to 8 amino acids. The CDR3 region is CASSFRDP.

The chain is built from TRBV27 and TRBJ2-1; 10 bases align to TRBD2. Unmatched junction bases numbered 7, after V lost 7 bases and J lost 4 bases. CDR3 length equals 15 residues. Germline CDR1 and CDR2: MNHEY and SMNVEV (reference sequence). The CDR3 sequence: CASTTTSGVYNEQFF. The CDR3 DNA reads as TGTGCCAGCACTACTACTAGCGGGGTGTACAATGAGCAGTTCTTC.

V and J are TRBV6-2 or TRBV6-3 and TRBJ1-1; 7 bases match TRBD1. The germline V gene encodes CDR1 MNHEY and CDR2 SVGEGT. V was clipped by 0 bases and J by 6 bases; unmatched bases: 7. The CDR3 runs 15 residues. The CDR3 is CASSYSGRGFPEAFF. The DNA of the CDR3 is TGTGCCAGCAGTTACTCGGGCAGGGGGTTCCCTGAAGCTTTCTTT.

This sequence joins TRBV28 and TRBJ1-4; TRBD1 agrees at 9 bases. Germline CDR1 and CDR2: MDHEN and SYDVKM. The CDR3 has 18 amino acids. With V trimmed by 6 bases and J by 0 bases, 11 bases remained unmatched. This CDR3 reads CASRKRSTGGSTNEKLFF. In DNA, the CDR3 is TGTGCCAGCAGGAAACGTTCGACAGGGGGATCAACTAATGAAAAACTGTTTTTT.

This clonotype was observed a few times. The V and J genes are TRBV12-3 or TRBV12-4 and TRBJ2-3; tentative D call: TRBD1 (5 bases). V was shortened by 1 base and J by 4 bases, with 9 bases between the two germline ends. The CDR3 is 14 residues long. CDR3 in DNA: TGTGCCAGCAGTTTAGAGGGGAACCCAGATACGCAGTATTTT. Amino acids: CASSLEGNPDTQYF.

There are a few counts of this clonotype. This chain links TRBV27 with TRBJ2-3; the match to TRBD2 covers 8 bases. The CDR3 consists of 12 residues. V lost 4 bases and J lost 9; bases outside the gene matches: 3. Germline CDR1 MNHEY, CDR2 SMNVEV (reference sequence). The CDR3 is CASSSGGATQYF. DNA of the CDR3: TGTGCCAGCAGTTCCGGGGGGGCGACGCAGTATTTT.

This clonotype appeared a few times. This chain connects TRBV29-1 to TRBJ2-2, with a tentative D call TRBD2 (7 bases). This CDR3 is 16 amino acids long. Germline V gene data show CDR1 as SQVTM and CDR2 as ANQGSEA. V was clipped by 3 bases and J by 0 bases, with 14 bases between them. The DNA for the CDR3 is TGCAGCGTTGAGGGCTGGGGGGGCGCGAACACCGGGGAGCTGTTTTTT. It yields the protein CSVEGWGGANTGELFF.

This clonotype was seen many times. V and J are TRBV28 and TRBJ1-5, with D unresolved. The V gene lost 7 bases and the J gene lost 0 bases, with 22 bases spanning the gap. The CDR3 has 18 amino acids. The germline V gene encodes CDR1 MDHEN and CDR2 SYDVKM. The CDR3 spells CASTAHGTYSYSNQPQHF. The CDR3 DNA sequence: TGTGCCAGCACGGCTCACGGTACTTACTCTTATAGCAATCAGCCCCAGCATTTT.

This clonotype was seen a handful of times. The chain carries TRBV24-1 and TRBJ2-5; TRBD1 or TRBD2 may be the D gene (6 bases each). V was pared by 9 bases and J by 5 bases, with 12 bases between. The CDR3 is 12 amino acids. Germline CDR1 reads KGHDR; CDR2 reads SFDVKD. Here the CDR3 DNA reads TGTGCCACCCGGGGGCCTGGTGAGACCCAGTACTTC. Translating gives CATRGPGETQYF.

The table lists this clonotype with a few counts. The J gene is TRBJ2-1, the V gene TRBV7-8; TRBD2 matches 7 bases. The CDR3 extends over 16 amino acids. The V gene end was trimmed by 4 bases and the J gene end by 9 bases; junction bases not matched to a gene: 15. Germline lookup yields CDR1 SGHVS and CDR2 FQNEAQ. DNA of the CDR3: TGTGCCAGCAGCTCCAGCCCGCTAGCGGCCCAGGGTGAGCAGTTCTTC. Amino acid sequence: CASSSSPLAAQGEQFF.

This clonotype was recorded at least ten times. The CDR3 nucleotides are TGTGCCAGCGGGGAGAGGGGACCCTACAATGAGCAGTTCTTC. Protein sequence: CASGERGPYNEQFF. The V and J genes are TRBV7-8 and TRBJ2-1; D is tentatively TRBD1 or TRBD2 (5 bases each). Germline V gene data show CDR1 as SGHVS and CDR2 as FQNEAQ. V lost 8 bases to trimming and J lost 2 bases, with 13 bases between them. The CDR3 sequence is 14 residues long.

This clonotype was counted a few times. J is TRBJ2-2 and V is TRBV4-2, with a tentative D call TRBD2 (5 bases). Trimming shortened V by 3 bases and J by 2 bases, and 13 bases separated the two germline ends. Germline CDR1 is LGHNA and CDR2 is YNFKEQ. This CDR3 is built from 16 residues. The CDR3 protein is CASSQTTGINTGELFF. In nucleotides, the CDR3 is TGTGCCAGCAGCCAGACAACCGGGATTAACACCGGGGAGCTGTTTTTT.

The genes are TRBV14 and TRBJ2-2; D remains unclear. CDR3 size: 15 residues. V lost 3 bases and J 4 bases, leaving 12 bases between the germline ends. Germline V CDR1 and CDR2: SGHDN, FVKESK. CDR3 sequence reads: CASSHRGPSTGELFF. The CDR3 nucleotides are TGTGCCAGCAGCCACAGAGGACCTAGCACCGGGGAGCTGTTTTTT.

There are a few counts of this clonotype. V gene TRBV10-3 combines with J gene TRBJ1-2; D is undetermined. There are 12 residues in the CDR3. V was pared by 7 bases and J by 4 bases, with 10 bases between. CDR1 and CDR2 (germline): ENHRY, SYGVKD. The CDR3 spells CAITLDGYGYTF. The DNA of the CDR3 is TGTGCCATCACTTTAGACGGCTATGGCTACACCTTC.

This clonotype was detected a few times. The chain combines TRBV27 with TRBJ2-3; 9 positions agree with TRBD2. Germline assignment: CDR1 MNHEY and CDR2 SMNVEV (reference sequence). CDR3 length: 14 amino acids. The CDR3, as DNA: TGTGTATCAGGGCTAGCGGGGTCATTCGATACGCAGTATTTT. Amino acid sequence: CVSGLAGSFDTQYF.

V usage is TRBV2 and J usage is TRBJ1-1; a weak D match, TRBD1 (6 bases). The V gene lost 2 bases and the J gene lost 7 bases, with 17 bases spanning the gap. Germline CDR1 and CDR2: SNHLY and FYNNEI. There are 15 residues in the CDR3. The chain's CDR3 is CASSETSGAHIEAFF. The CDR3 bases are TGTGCCAGCAGTGAAACATCAGGGGCTCATATTGAAGCTTTCTTT.

This clonotype was recorded a few times. The chain joins TRBV5-6 to TRBJ2-1, with 8 positions matching TRBD2. Germline V gene sequence: CDR1 SGHDT, CDR2 YYEEEE. This CDR3 has 11 residues. This CDR3 is CVFSGKGEQFF. The DNA of the CDR3 is TGTGTCTTTAGCGGGAAAGGTGAGCAGTTCTTC.

The rearrangement uses TRBV5-1 and TRBJ2-1, with D unclear. CDR1 and CDR2 from the germline V gene are SGHRS and YFSETQ. V was cut by 0 bases and J by 6 bases, with 10 bases left in between. The CDR3 loop spans 14 amino acids. The CDR3 is CASSLARASNEQFF. The CDR3 region has the DNA TGCGCCAGCAGCTTGGCCCGGGCCTCCAATGAGCAGTTCTTC.

This clonotype was seen at least ten times. The chain is built from TRBV4-2 and TRBJ1-1; a weak D match, TRBD1 (5 bases). The CDR3 runs to 14 residues. Between the trimmed V and J ends, which lost 0 bases and 11 bases, there was a span of 16 bases. CDR1 LGHNA and CDR2 YNFKEQ come from the germline V gene. The CDR3 DNA reads as TGTGCCAGCAGCCAAGATGTAGGTCAGGGTGGGGCTTTCTTT. Its protein product is CASSQDVGQGGAFF.